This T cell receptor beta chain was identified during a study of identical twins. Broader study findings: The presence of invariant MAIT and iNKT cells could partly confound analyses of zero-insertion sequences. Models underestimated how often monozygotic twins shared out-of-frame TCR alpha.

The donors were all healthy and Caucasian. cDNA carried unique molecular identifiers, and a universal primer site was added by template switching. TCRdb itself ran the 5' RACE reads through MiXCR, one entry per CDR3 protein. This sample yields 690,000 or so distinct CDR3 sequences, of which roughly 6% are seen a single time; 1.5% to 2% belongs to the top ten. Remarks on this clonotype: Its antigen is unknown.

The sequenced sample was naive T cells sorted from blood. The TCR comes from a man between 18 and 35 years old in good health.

CDR3 sequence (DNA): TGTGCCAGCAGCAATAACGCAGGGGCTGAAGCTTTCTTT. Translated, it gives CASSNNAGAEAFF. This chain connects TRBV3-1 to TRBJ1-1; tentative D call: TRBD1 (6 bases). Trimming took 5 bases from V and 6 from J, leaving 13 bases between them. The germline V gene has CDR1 LGHDT and CDR2 YNNKEL (reference sequence). The CDR3 runs to 13 residues.